This T cell receptor (beta chain) was sequenced during a study of cytomegalovirus exposure and HLA in healthy donors. Study-wide results and caveats: Association of a missense DCLRE1C variant with TCR beta V- and J-gene trimming was reported in a later analysis. Relative to equally common others, HLA-associated TCR beta chains showed greater clonal expansion in a later analysis. It has been reported that TCR beta sequences accurately predicted the HLA-A and HLA-B alleles of most subjects.

This clone was detected only a few times. Its antigen is currently unknown. Primers: 60 Vbeta forward and 13 Jbeta reverse. Generated by immunoSEQ multiplex PCR, the TCRdb table keeps only in-frame clones and is missing some. This table holds about 130,000 clones, 80% found once. V was pared by 4 bases and J by 9 bases, with 13 bases between. The CDR3 has 14 amino acids. Germline CDR1 is LNHDA and CDR2 is SQIVND (reference sequence). The TCR was taken from a man aged 25 to 45 in good health and CMV-seropositive. The V call is TRBV19, the J call TRBJ1-6; D is uncertain. Sequenced input: PBMCs. The CDR3 nucleotides read TGTGCCAGTAGTAGGGAGGGAGGCGGTTCACCCCTCCACTTT. Protein sequence: CASSREGGGSPLHF.